The 16 T cell receptor beta chains reported below all come from one sample, sequenced in a study of control samples from healthy donors and cancer patients. Using immunoSEQ multiplex PCR, the repertoire was profiled, and TCRdb retains in-frame clones only, with some absent. The data hold some 89,000 clones, with 86% observed a single time. Material for sequencing was blood. Receptor source: a man younger than 45 in good health.

The chain carries TRBV5-4 and TRBJ1-2; 8 nucleotides agree with TRBD1. This CDR3 has 15 amino acids. Germline loops: CDR1 SGHNT, CDR2 YYREEE (reference sequence). V gave up 5 bases and J gave up 6 bases; unmatched junction bases: 12. The CDR3 sequence is CASRELDRESDGYTF. The CDR3 bases are TGTGCCAGCAGGGAGTTGGACAGGGAGTCTGATGGCTACACCTTC.

The rearrangement uses TRBV7-3 and TRBJ1-1, with a tentative D call TRBD1 (5 bases). Trimming shortened V by 5 bases and J by 2 bases, and 9 bases separated the two germline ends. The germline CDR1 and CDR2 sequences are SGHTA and FQGTGA. The CDR3 is made up of 13 amino acids. CDR3 nucleotides: TGTGCCAGCAGCCGCGACAGAAACACTGAAGCTTTCTTT. The encoded protein is CASSRDRNTEAFF.

This clone was picked up a small number of times. The chain couples TRBV4-1 to TRBJ1-2; 7 nucleotides line up with TRBD1. The germline CDR1 and CDR2 sequences are MGHRA and YSYEKL. The junction had 18 bases not matched to a gene; V was cut back by 3 bases and J by 8 bases. The CDR3 is made up of 17 amino acids. CDR3 in amino acids: CASSQTINRGRVEGYTF. Written as DNA, the CDR3 is TGCGCCAGCAGCCAGACTATAAACAGGGGAAGGGTTGAGGGCTACACCTTC.

This clone was found once. J is TRBJ1-5 and V is TRBV4-1; TRBD1 matches at 7 bases. Germline V CDR1 and CDR2: MGHRA, YSYEKL. This CDR3 contains 17 residues. V shed 0 bases and J 2 bases; nucleotides not matched to a gene: 7. The CDR3 nucleotides read TGCGCCAGCAGCCAAGAGTGGGCAACAGGGGGCAATCAGCCCCAGCATTTT. Translating it yields CASSQEWATGGNQPQHF.

The V gene is TRBV30, the J gene TRBJ2-5; D call uncertain. This CDR3 comprises 12 residues. V lost 1 base to trimming and J lost 1 base, with 4 bases between them. CDR1 and CDR2 from the germline V gene are GTSNPN and SVGIG (reference sequence). The CDR3 region is CAWSAGQETQYF. The DNA of the CDR3 is TGTGCCTGGAGTGCCGGCCAAGAGACCCAGTACTTC.

The V gene is TRBV10-3, the J gene TRBJ2-2, with 11 bases lining up with TRBD2. The V gene's germline CDR1 is ENHRY and CDR2 SYGVKD. The J segment lost 1 base and the V segment lost 6 bases, leaving 4 bases of the junction unmatched. The CDR3 extends over 16 amino acids. CDR3 bases: TGTGCCATCAGAGCCGGGACTAGCGGGAACACCGGGGAGCTGTTTTTT. It specifies CAIRAGTSGNTGELFF.

J is TRBJ2-3 and V is TRBV6-5, with TRBD1 matching over 10 bases. The junction had 3 bases not matched to a gene; V was cut back by 7 bases and J by 2 bases. Germline V CDR1 and CDR2: MNHEY, SVGAGI. This CDR3 spans 14 amino acids. The CDR3: CASKDRGFTDTQYF. The DNA of the CDR3 is TGTGCCAGCAAGGACAGGGGGTTCACAGATACGCAGTATTTT.

This chain joins TRBV28 and TRBJ2-1; D uncertain. Germline lookup yields CDR1 MDHEN and CDR2 SYDVKM. Trimming left V 2 bases short and J 2 bases short, with 7 bases between. There are 14 residues in the CDR3. The CDR3 spells CASSLRPAYNEQFF. The DNA of the CDR3 is TGTGCCAGCAGTTTACGGCCCGCCTACAATGAGCAGTTCTTC.

This chain connects TRBV11-2 to TRBJ1-6; D is unclear. Germline V gene data show CDR1 as SGHAT and CDR2 as FQNNGV. Deletions cut 5 bases from V and 5 bases from J, with 4 bases between. This CDR3 is 12 amino acids long. The CDR3 is CASSVNNSPLHF. Here the CDR3 DNA reads TGTGCCAGCAGCGTCAATAATTCACCCCTCCACTTT.

This clone showed up just a few times. The CDR3 loop is CASSSLAGGQETQYF. CDR3 DNA: TGTGCCAGCAGCTCTTTAGCGGGGGGACAAGAGACCCAGTACTTC. The chain joins TRBV7-9 to TRBJ2-5, with TRBD2 matching over 10 bases. The CDR3 covers 15 residues. Germline CDR1 reads SEHNR; CDR2 reads FQNEAQ (reference sequence). V shed 4 bases and J 2 bases; nucleotides not matched to a gene: 4.

The rearrangement uses TRBV6-1 and TRBJ2-1, with a possible D match to TRBD2 (6 bases). CDR3 size: 13 residues. V lost 6 bases, J lost 9 bases, and 15 bases lay in between. Germline V lookup: CDR1 MNHNS, CDR2 SASEGT. The CDR3 nucleotides are TGTGCCAGCAGCCGAGACTGGCGGGGTGAGCAGTTCTTC. Translation: CASSRDWRGEQFF.

This chain joins TRBV13 and TRBJ1-1, with 7 bases aligning to TRBD1. This CDR3 is built from 15 residues. CDR1 is PRHDT and CDR2 is FYEKMQ in the germline V gene (reference sequence). J was trimmed by 2 bases and V by 4 bases; bases with no gene match: 7. This chain's CDR3 is CASSSRTGFNTEAFF. In nucleotides, the CDR3 is TGTGCCAGCAGCTCCCGGACAGGTTTTAACACTGAAGCTTTCTTT.

This chain connects TRBV19 to TRBJ2-7, with 7 bases identical to TRBD2. With 1 base clipped from V and 2 bases from J, the junction kept 5 bases outside the gene matches. This CDR3 has 15 amino acids. CDR1 and CDR2 from the germline V gene are LNHDA and SQIVND (reference sequence). CDR3 residues: CASSIGLGGTYEQYV. The CDR3, as DNA: TGTGCCAGTAGTATAGGTTTGGGGGGGACCTACGAGCAGTACGTC.

The chain employs TRBV18 and TRBJ1-2; D is unclear. Per the germline V gene, CDR1 is KGHSH and CDR2 is LQKENI. V lost 3 bases to trimming and J lost 0 bases, with 11 bases between them. There are 15 residues in the CDR3. CDR3 DNA sequence: TGTGCCAGCTCACCGGGCCGGTCGACTAACTATGGCTACACCTTC. Translation gives CASSPGRSTNYGYTF.

This clone is a singleton in its sample. The CDR3 DNA follows: TGTGCCAGCAGTTACGTCCATCCCTCCTACAATGAGCAGTTCTTC. Its translation is CASSYVHPSYNEQFF. The chain is built from TRBV6-5 and TRBJ2-1; D gene ambiguous. This CDR3 has 15 residues. Trimming removed 2 bases at V and 0 bases at J, with 8 bases between. Germline-derived CDR1 and CDR2 are MNHEY and SVGAGI.

V usage is TRBV14 and J usage is TRBJ2-6; no clear D gene. There are 15 residues in the CDR3. V was shortened by 1 base and J by 0 bases, with 4 bases between the two germline ends. Germline CDR1 and CDR2: SGHDN and FVKESK. The CDR3: CASSQAISGANVLTF. The CDR3 DNA is TGTGCCAGCAGCCAAGCGATCTCTGGGGCCAACGTCCTGACTTTC.